Following are 28 T cell receptor beta chains from one sample sequenced in a study of cytomegalovirus exposure and HLA in healthy donors. The data were produced by immunoSEQ multiplex PCR, yet TCRdb's version contains in-frame clones alone and is incomplete. Found here are about 140,000 clones, about nine tenths of them singletons; the top ten hold 4.5%. What was sequenced was PBMCs. These receptors all stem from a man between 18 and 35 years old in good health and CMV-seropositive.

The chain couples TRBV7-2 to TRBJ2-5, with a possible D match to TRBD1 (6 bases). The CDR3 contains 14 residues. Germline CDR1 reads SGHTA; CDR2 reads FQGNSA. V was clipped by 3 bases and J by 4 bases, with 12 bases between them. The CDR3 bases are TGTGCCAGCAGCTTTACAGGGATTCGAGAGACCCAGTACTTC. Encoded protein: CASSFTGIRETQYF.

V usage is TRBV4-1 and J usage is TRBJ2-5; D gene ambiguous. V was cut by 7 bases and J by 7 bases, with 13 bases left in between. The length of the CDR3 is 12 residues. CDR1 MGHRA and CDR2 YSYEKL come from the germline V gene. CDR3 bases: TGCGCCAGCAATAAACGGGTCCGGACCCAGTACTTC. Translating gives CASNKRVRTQYF.

This chain uses TRBV11-2 with TRBJ2-3; TRBD1 aligns across 9 bases. Germline CDR1 and CDR2: SGHAT and FQNNGV. The CDR3 has 16 residues. The J segment lost 4 bases and the V segment lost 1 base, leaving 6 bases of the junction unmatched. The CDR3 sequence: CASSLGDRVKPDTQYF. CDR3 coding DNA: TGTGCCAGCAGCTTAGGGGACAGGGTCAAGCCAGATACGCAGTATTTT. The full variable domain, completed using reference TRBV11-2 and TRBJ2-3, is EAGVAQSPRYKIIEKRQSVAFWCNPISGHATLYWYQQILGQGPKLLIQFQNNGVVDDSQLPKDRFSAERLKGVDSTLKIQPAKLEDSAVYLCASSLGDRVKPDTQYFGPGTRLTVL.

The chain links TRBV2 to TRBJ2-7; D may be TRBD2 (6 bases). CDR1 is SNHLY, CDR2 FYNNEI, per germline. Trimming cost V 7 bases and J 5 bases, with 15 bases left between them. This CDR3 is built from 13 residues. CDR3 bases: TGTGCCAGCAACCCGCGGAGGGGAGACGAGCAGTACTTC. This sequence encodes CASNPRRGDEQYF.

The chain links TRBV4-1 to TRBJ2-2, with 9 bases that match TRBD1. The CDR3 is made up of 19 amino acids. Germline CDR1 reads MGHRA; CDR2 reads YSYEKL. V was clipped by 0 bases and J by 4 bases; unmatched bases: 12. CDR3: CASSQEKIGTGIFTGELFF. DNA of the CDR3: TGCGCCAGCAGCCAAGAGAAGATCGGGACAGGGATTTTCACCGGGGAGCTGTTTTTT.

V and J are TRBV6-1 and TRBJ1-2, with 7 bases that match TRBD1. Germline CDR1 reads MNHNS; CDR2 reads SASEGT. This CDR3 comprises 15 residues. V trimming: 4 bases; J trimming: 2 bases; junction bases outside the gene matches: 7. The CDR3 loop is CASSGGTEQNYGYTF. The DNA of the CDR3 is TGTGCCAGCAGTGGGGGGACAGAACAAAACTATGGCTACACCTTC.

This chain connects TRBV13 to TRBJ2-3; possibly TRBD2 for D (5 bases). This CDR3 has 13 amino acids. The germline V gene has CDR1 PRHDT and CDR2 FYEKMQ (reference sequence). Between the trimmed V and J ends, which lost 5 bases and 2 bases, there was a span of 8 bases. CDR3 region: CASSRTVTDTQYF. The CDR3 DNA follows: TGTGCCAGCAGCCGGACTGTCACAGATACGCAGTATTTT.

The rearrangement links TRBV6-5 to TRBJ1-2; 7 nucleotides line up with TRBD1. CDR1 and CDR2 (germline): MNHEY, SVGAGI. V trimming: 6 bases; J trimming: 1 base; junction bases outside the gene matches: 5. This CDR3 has 14 residues. CDR3 nucleotide sequence: TGTGCCAGCAGGGGACAGCCCTTTAACTATGGCTACACCTTC. Protein: CASRGQPFNYGYTF.

J is TRBJ2-1 and V is TRBV7-8, with 14 bases fitting TRBD2. With 5 bases clipped from V and 5 bases from J, the junction kept 11 bases outside the gene matches. Germline CDR1 SGHVS, CDR2 FQNEAQ. The CDR3 length is 18 residues. The CDR3 nucleotides read TGTGCCAGCAGCCCTAGCCCGGGACTAGCGGGGGCCCACAATGAGCAGTTCTTC. Translated, it gives CASSPSPGLAGAHNEQFF.

The chain uses TRBV30 and TRBJ2-2; perhaps TRBD2 as D (6 bases). The V gene's germline CDR1 is GTSNPN and CDR2 SVGIG (reference sequence). V was shortened by 5 bases and J by 7 bases, with 14 bases between the two germline ends. The CDR3 contains 13 residues. CDR3 nucleotides: TGTGCCTGGGGTCTAGCGTGGGGCGGGGAGCTGTTTTTT. Amino acids: CAWGLAWGGELFF.

CDR3 sequence (DNA): TGCGCCAGCAGCTCTCAGGGGAATGAGCAGTTCTTC. Its protein product is CASSSQGNEQFF. The rearrangement uses TRBV5-1 and TRBJ2-1; D might be TRBD1 (6 bases). Trimming pared 3 bases from V and 7 bases from J, leaving 8 bases between. This CDR3 spans 12 amino acids. Germline CDR1 and CDR2: SGHRS and YFSETQ.

The V and J genes are TRBV13 and TRBJ1-2; the match to TRBD1 covers 7 bases. Per germline, CDR1 PRHDT and CDR2 FYEKMQ (reference sequence). The trim removed 1 base at V and 0 bases at J, leaving 5 bases unmatched. The CDR3 is 16 residues long. The CDR3 reads CASSLARDSPNYGYTF. CDR3 coding DNA: TGTGCCAGCAGCTTAGCTCGGGACAGCCCTAACTATGGCTACACCTTC.

The chain carries TRBV19 and TRBJ2-2, with TRBD1 matching over 7 bases. Germline V gene sequence: CDR1 LNHDA, CDR2 SQIVND (reference sequence). The CDR3 extends over 15 amino acids. V was pared by 6 bases and J by 2 bases, with 6 bases of the junction left unmatched. The CDR3 reads CASRVQGINTGELFF. DNA for the CDR3: TGTGCCAGTAGAGTACAGGGGATCAACACCGGGGAGCTGTTTTTT.

The chain recombines TRBV2 with TRBJ2-6; a weak D match, TRBD2 (6 bases). Trimming pared 9 bases from V and 0 bases from J, leaving 12 bases between. The CDR3 totals 15 residues. The germline V gene has CDR1 SNHLY and CDR2 FYNNEI. CDR3 in DNA: TGTGCCAGTGCGAGGGACTTCTCTGGGGCCAACGTCCTGACTTTC. Translated, it gives CASARDFSGANVLTF. The entire variable domain, with the rest obtained from reference TRBV2 and TRBJ2-6, is as follows: EPEVTQTPSHQVTQMGQEVILRCVPISNHLYFYWYRQILGQKVEFLVSFYNNEISEKSEIFDDQFSVERPDGSNFTLKIRSTKLEDSAMYFCASARDFSGANVLTFGAGSRLTVL.

V and J are TRBV6-5 and TRBJ1-2; possibly TRBD1 for D (5 bases). The ends were cut back, 2 bases at V and 4 bases at J, with 8 bases in the middle. The germline V gene has CDR1 MNHEY and CDR2 SVGAGI. The CDR3 totals 13 residues. The CDR3 reads CASSYVDSYGYTF. CDR3 nucleotides: TGTGCCAGCAGTTACGTTGACAGCTATGGCTACACCTTC.

The gene calls are TRBV6-6 and TRBJ1-2, with 9 bases aligning to TRBD1. Germline values: CDR1 MNHNY, CDR2 SVGAGI (reference sequence). With 6 bases clipped from V and 7 bases from J, the junction kept 6 bases outside the gene matches. The CDR3 consists of 13 residues. This CDR3 is CASRDRGLGGYTF. Here the CDR3 DNA reads TGTGCCAGCAGGGACAGGGGCCTTGGTGGCTACACCTTC.

V and J are TRBV27 and TRBJ1-6; TRBD1 might be the D (6 bases). The CDR3 contains 14 residues. Germline V gene data show CDR1 as MNHEY and CDR2 as SMNVEV (reference sequence). V lost 1 base, J lost 7 bases, and 8 bases lay in between. The CDR3 DNA reads as TGTGCCAGCAGTTTATGGGGGCACAATTCACCCCTCCACTTT. It encodes CASSLWGHNSPLHF.

The CDR3, as DNA: TGCAGCGTTGAAGGGACAGGTTTAGCTAACTATGGCTACACCTTC. Residues: CSVEGTGLANYGYTF. The rearrangement links TRBV29-1 to TRBJ1-2; TRBD1 matches 7 bases. The CDR3 is made up of 15 amino acids. Trimming removed 1 base from V and 0 bases from J; junction bases left unmatched: 5. From germline, CDR1 is SQVTM and CDR2 ANQGSEA.

The genes are TRBV6-6 and TRBJ1-2; maybe TRBD1 (6 bases). V gave up 5 bases and J gave up 0 bases, with 13 bases separating them. The germline gives CDR1 MNHNY, CDR2 SVGAGI (reference sequence). The CDR3 covers 15 residues. The CDR3 region has the DNA TGTGCCAGCAGTGTAGGACAGCGAGCTAACTATGGCTACACCTTC. As protein: CASSVGQRANYGYTF.

Note on this clone: Other DNA sequences in the same sample also yield this CDR3. This rearrangement joins TRBV6-5 to TRBJ1-1; D perhaps matches TRBD1 (5 bases). In germline, CDR1 is MNHEY, CDR2 SVGAGI. CDR3 length equals 11 residues. V lost 2 bases to trimming and J lost 7 bases, with 5 bases between them. CDR3 in DNA: TGTGCCAGCAGTTACAGGGGTGAAGCTTTCTTT. Translating gives CASSYRGEAFF.

The chain uses TRBV7-9 and TRBJ2-2; D is unclear. Germline loops: CDR1 SEHNR, CDR2 FQNEAQ (reference sequence). V lost 5 bases and J lost 9, with 13 bases in between. The CDR3 loop spans 13 amino acids. The CDR3 coding sequence is TGTGCCAGCAGCCCTCTGCCTGGGCGGGAGCTGTTTTTT. Amino acids: CASSPLPGRELFF. Full variable domain (outside the CDR3, taken from reference TRBV7-9 and TRBJ2-2): DTGVSQNPRHKITKRGQNVTFRCDPISEHNRLYWYRQTLGQGPEFLTYFQNEAQLEKSRLLSDRFSAERPKGSFSTLEIQRTEQGDSAMYLCASSPLPGRELFFGEGSRLTVL.

The chain links TRBV4-1 to TRBJ2-1, with TRBD2 identical over 11 bases. J was trimmed by 7 bases and V by 4 bases; bases with no gene match: 6. The length of the CDR3 is 15 residues. Germline assignment: CDR1 MGHRA and CDR2 YSYEKL. The CDR3, as DNA: TGCGCCAGCAGCCCGCTGACTAGCGGGGTTAATGAGCAGTTCTTC. Translated: CASSPLTSGVNEQFF.

The chain links TRBV30 to TRBJ1-3, with TRBD1 identical over 8 bases. CDR1 and CDR2 from the germline V gene are GTSNPN and SVGIG (reference sequence). This CDR3 region has 14 residues. The trim removed 2 bases at V and 6 bases at J, leaving 6 bases unmatched. The CDR3 coding sequence is TGTGCCTGGAGTTACACAGGGGGGGTAAACACCATATATTTT. This translates into CAWSYTGGVNTIYF. The variable domain in full, completed from reference TRBV30 and TRBJ1-3, reads SQTIHQWPATLVQPVGSPLSLECTVEGTSNPNLYWYRQAAGRGLQLLFYSVGIGQISSEVPQNLSASRPQDRQFILSSKKLLLSDSGFYLCAWSYTGGVNTIYFGEGSWLTVV.

Written as DNA, the CDR3 is TGTGCCAGCAGTTTCGGACAGTTTTATGGCTACACCTTC. Translated: CASSFGQFYGYTF. This rearrangement joins TRBV27 to TRBJ1-2; TRBD1 might be the D (6 bases). CDR3 size: 13 residues. Per germline, CDR1 MNHEY and CDR2 SMNVEV (reference sequence). Trimming left V 3 bases short and J 5 bases short, with 10 bases between.

A single count supports this clone. This chain connects TRBV7-6 to TRBJ1-1, with D possibly being TRBD1 (6 bases). This CDR3 region has 15 residues. The germline V and J ends were trimmed by 1 base and 1 base, with 10 bases remaining between them. Germline V gives CDR1 SGHVS, CDR2 FNYEAQ. In nucleotides, the CDR3 is TGTGCCAGCAGCTTAGGTGGGGGCTCGAACACTGAAGCTTTCTTT. It specifies CASSLGGGSNTEAFF.

The V call is TRBV12-1, the J call TRBJ1-2. TRBV12-1 is reported as a pseudogene. The CDR3 has 11 residues. The CDR3 bases are TGTGCCAGCGGCCAGAGGTATGGCTACACCTTC. Protein sequence: CASGQRYGYTF.

The CDR3 protein is CASSQEVGLAGGPGDEQFF. As DNA, the CDR3 is TGCGCCAGCAGCCAAGAAGTGGGACTAGCGGGAGGGCCAGGGGATGAGCAGTTCTTC. V gene TRBV4-1 combines with J gene TRBJ2-1; 16 bases agree with TRBD2. Germline trimming cut 0 bases from V and 8 bases from J; bases unmatched to any gene: 10. CDR1 and CDR2 from the germline V gene are MGHRA and YSYEKL. CDR3 size: 19 residues.

The genes are TRBV29-1 and TRBJ2-5; D is uncertain. The CDR3 runs 14 residues. Germline V gene sequence: CDR1 SQVTM, CDR2 ANQGSEA. Between the trimmed V and J ends, which lost 4 bases and 2 bases, there was a span of 14 bases. CDR3 residues: CSVGARLKQETQYF. CDR3 DNA: TGCAGCGTTGGGGCACGTCTCAAACAAGAGACCCAGTACTTC.